This TCR beta chain comes out of a study of T cells in Graves' hyperthyroidism and ophthalmopathy (dated by TCRdb to about 2019). Context from the whole study: Peripheral blood samples were taken at the time of initial diagnosis, prior to any treatment. In addition, the study compared T-cell repertoires in thyroid tissue and in blood from roughly six Graves' hyperthyroidism patients. The roughly 94 discovery patients were randomly divided into training and test sets at a 7:3 ratio. Prospective prediction of ophthalmopathy was tested in an independent validation cohort of fewer than 20 hyperthyroidism patients and 15 to 17 patients who later progressed to ophthalmopathy. TCR V-J signatures able to tell the groups apart were searched for in a discovery cohort of approximately 95 patients, of whom over 40 had Graves' ophthalmopathy and 57 had stable Graves' hyperthyroidism. According to the paper, TCR Vbeta CDR3 sequencing was carried out on some 130 peripheral blood samples, which came from fewer than 50 ophthalmopathy, roughly 75 hyperthyroidism and some 17 progressor patients. After sampling, hyperthyroidism patients received methimazole starting at 30 mg daily, and ophthalmopathy patients received high-dose intravenous methylprednisolone. Overall study outcomes, separate from this receptor: A 13 V-J signature model separated ophthalmopathy from stable hyperthyroidism, with around 91% sensitivity and 81.08% specificity in cross-validation and 80%/75% in testing. In validation, the model predicted progression to ophthalmopathy a median of about 6.8 months before onset, with about 70% sensitivity and about 75% specificity. Sample size was not statistically predetermined, and blinding of investigators to group allocation was not performed. Most expanded thyroid clonotypes (frequency above 0.001) were also detected in blood, a finding suggesting that blood repertoires may reflect thyroid immune responses.

About this clonotype itself: It has no known antigen specificity. No base qualities exist here, and no much larger clone lies one base off it.

Moderately to severely active disease, a Clinical Activity Score of at least 3, a NOSPECS grade of at least 4, and a duration under 3 months were present in ophthalmopathy patients. Any patient with an uncontrolled infection, another autoimmune disease, pregnancy or lactation was excluded. Diagnoses were based on clinical symptoms, serum thyroxine and TRAb, thyroid ultrasound and orbital computed tomography. PBMCs were isolated from 7.5 to 10 ml of fresh peripheral blood by Ficoll-Paque density gradient centrifugation. Total RNA was extracted with Trizol reagent, and quality was checked on an Agilent 2100 Bioanalyzer. Amplification of TCR beta CDR3 regions was carried out from RNA transcripts. The first round of RT-PCR for the TCR CDR3 was performed with the HTBI primer set and the Qiagen OneStep RT-PCR kit. The libraries were constructed in a second round of multiplex PCR and then size-selected and purified. Sequencing of the libraries was done on an Illumina HiSeq2000 using paired-end 100 bp reads. Concerning the study's data processing: SOAPnuke was used to process the raw data, removing reads that contained adapters or uncalled bases, had a mean Phred below 15, or lacked an exact match to the constant primer or identifier. COPE v1.2.5 was used to merge the high-quality paired reads, and each unique nucleotide sequence was defined as a clonotype. MiTCR v1.1 was used to align clonotypes to the IMGT TRBV, TRBD and TRBJ reference segments. The analysis included only V-J combinations with a frequency above 0.0001, which together covered more than 99% of the repertoires. A TCS score was defined as the ratio between F50 (clonal expansion) and ExV (chaos), using BLOSUM62-based TCRdist between CDR3 peptides within each V-J. Welch's t-statistics and random forest reduced 514 V-J features to 13, which were used in a naive Bayes classifier (R e1071). The public reads were quality trimmed at Q25 with fastp and then assembled into clones with MiXCR by TCRdb, keeping productive beta chains. One record per CDR3 amino acid sequence lists the most common genes and DNA. These V and J calls are TCRdb output, not the study's own analysis. The sample data list around 690,000 distinct CDR3 sequences, and around 20% of these were observed just once. The leading ten clones occupy 34% of the sample.

CDR1 and CDR2, looked up from the germline V gene (reference sequence), are SEHNR and FQNEAQ. There are 14 amino acids in the CDR3, from cysteine to phenylalanine inclusive. Just the 42-base CDR3 DNA is kept, in frame starting at base 1. The chain is made from TRBV7-9 and TRBJ1-3; D gene: possibly TRBD1, on 6 matching bases. Sequenced: blood. This clonotype was obtained from a man aged 25 to 45 with Graves' ophthalmopathy. For the CDR3, the sequence is CAATGEASGNTIYF. The DNA sequence follows: TGTGCAGCGACAGGCGAAGCCTCTGGAAACACCATATATTTT. The variable domain in full, with residues beyond the CDR3 obtained from the reference TRBV7-9 and TRBJ1-3 genes, is DTGVSQNPRHKITKRGQNVTFRCDPISEHNRLYWYRQTLGQGPEFLTYFQNEAQLEKSRLLSDRFSAERPKGSFSTLEIQRTEQGDSAMYLCAATGEASGNTIYFGEGSWLTVV.